Detailed here is one TCR beta chain. Its antigen specificity is not known. Per-base qualities were not stored, and no clone one base away is much larger. Via the germline V gene, CDR1 is SGHTA and CDR2 FQGNSA. Trimming accounts for 4 bases at V and 1 base at J, while the number of junction bases matched to no gene is 11. Reading from cysteine to phenylalanine, the CDR3 counts 17 amino acids. Kept here is only the CDR3 DNA, which spans 51 bases and is read in frame from base 1. Library method: the immunoSEQ multiplex PCR assay. In the original analysis: To diagnose cytomegalovirus status from the catalog of TCR beta chain sequences, a statistical classification framework was built. TCRdb stores this immuneACCESS table with in-frame sequences only. Part of the clones is absent; in the studies checked, under half of the shortfall reflects unresolved V genes, and no reason is known for the rest. V and J calls and clone size come straight from that table; D and trimming were deduced from the DNA. The sample data list some 170,000 clones, and less than 90% of these were observed just once. Of the sample, 9.5% to 13% is held by the ten largest clones.

This specimen comes from a study of cytomegalovirus exposure and HLA in healthy donors (dated by TCRdb to about 2017). Regarding the research as a whole: According to a later analysis, the approximately 130 validation repertoires were produced on the same platform as the 666 repertoires of the first cohort. The study aimed to test whether signatures of past pathogen exposure could be identified by cataloging public T cell receptors. A separate validation cohort of 100 to 150 different subjects was used in addition to the approximately 700-subject first cohort. The study combined high-throughput TCR immunosequencing, statistical association of individual TCRs with disease status, and machine learning to predict cytomegalovirus infection status. Paper-wide results and their limitations: Across donors, most TCR sequences were observed very rarely, whereas some public TCRs were present in many individuals. A later analysis found that TCRs clustered in the first cohort also tended to co-occur in the 120 validation repertoires, with more than 90% of cluster scores above 0. The authors suggested that the approach could potentially be generalized to other disease states and immunological phenotypes. Cytomegalovirus status was reported to be diagnosed by the classifier with high specificity and sensitivity in both the original and validation cohorts. A later analysis lacked HLA typing for the validation cohort, so it scored co-occurrence in that cohort across all 110 or so repertoires. In the study, approximately 160 TCR beta chains were listed as associated with cytomegalovirus. A few of the identified cytomegalovirus-associated TCR beta chains were confirmed in vitro to be specific for cytomegalovirus antigens.

The donors were included in the validation cohort of approximately 120 subjects, a group kept apart from the approximately 700-subject first cohort. The rearranged segments are TRBV7-2 and TRBJ2-3; TRBD1 matches 7 bases in the middle. The sequenced sample consisted of PBMCs. This TCR derives from a man aged 25-40 years in good health and CMV-seropositive. The DNA is as follows: TGTGCCAGCAGCTATCAGACAGGGAATGGGGGCACAGATACGCAGTATTTT. The resulting protein is CASSYQTGNGGTDTQYF.